This entry lists 18 T cell receptor beta chains sequenced from one sample in a study of blood T cell repertoires in COVID-19. Sequencing used immunoSEQ multiplex PCR; TCRdb keeps in-frame clones, though not all of them. The sample consists of 60,000 to 85,000 clones, approximately 83% of them appearing once. Sequenced material: peripheral blood. The receptors stem from a human donor in a cohort sampled during active COVID-19.

The gene calls are TRBV5-6 and TRBJ2-7; 8 bases match TRBD2. The V gene's germline CDR1 is SGHDT and CDR2 YYEEEE. The junction had 7 bases not matched to a gene; V was cut back by 1 base and J by 4 bases. The CDR3 totals 15 residues. The CDR3 DNA is TGTGCCAGCAGCTTGATGTTAGCGGGGACATACGAGCAGTACTTC. It codes for CASSLMLAGTYEQYF.

The chain joins TRBV21-1 to TRBJ2-7; the D call TRBD2 from the table was never checked on the DNA. TRBV21-1 is a recognized pseudogene. The length of the CDR3 is 17 residues. DNA for the CDR3: TGTGCCAGCAGCCCCCGAGCCGGGACTAAACTCCCCTACGAGCAGTACTTC. Amino acids: CASSPRAGTKLPYEQYF.

This clone is a singleton in its sample. The V and J genes are TRBV5-5 and TRBJ1-1, with 11 nucleotides matching TRBD1. Germline CDR1 is SGHKS and CDR2 is YYEKEE (reference sequence). Losses at the gene ends were 6 bases for V and 0 bases for J; bases not matched to a gene: 7. The CDR3 loop spans 16 amino acids. The CDR3 DNA reads TGTGCCAGCACCCGGACAGGGGGCTTCATGAACACTGAAGCTTTCTTT. It codes for CASTRTGGFMNTEAFF.

V is TRBV19 and J is TRBJ2-2, with D perhaps TRBD1 (7 bases). Trimming removed 1 base from V and 6 bases from J, with 12 bases in between. Germline CDR1 LNHDA, CDR2 SQIVND (reference sequence). The CDR3 extends over 15 amino acids. The CDR3 here is CASSIGQGGAGELFF. The CDR3 coding sequence is TGTGCCAGTAGTATAGGGCAGGGGGGAGCCGGGGAGCTGTTTTTT. Looking up the rest from reference TRBV19 and TRBJ2-2 gives the full variable domain: DGGITQSPKYLFRKEGQNVTLSCEQNLNHDAMYWYRQDPGQGLRLIYYSQIVNDFQKGDIAEGYSVSREKKESFPLTVTSAQKNPTAFYLCASSIGQGGAGELFFGEGSRLTVL.

The chain recombines TRBV2 with TRBJ2-2; a possible D gene is TRBD1 (6 bases). Looked up from germline, CDR1 is SNHLY and CDR2 is FYNNEI. The CDR3 has 13 amino acids. V lost 8 bases to trimming and J lost 2 bases, with 9 bases between them. CDR3 in amino acids: CASGTFNTGELFF. CDR3 DNA: TGTGCCAGCGGGACATTTAACACCGGGGAGCTGTTTTTT.

The V and J genes are TRBV29-1 and TRBJ2-7; 8 nucleotides match TRBD1. Trimming cost V 4 bases and J 1 base; bases outside gene matches: 0. From germline, CDR1 is SQVTM and CDR2 ANQGSEA. The CDR3 has 12 residues. This CDR3 reads CSVGTGSYEQYF. As DNA, the CDR3 is TGCAGCGTTGGGACAGGGTCCTACGAGCAGTACTTC.

The chain is built from TRBV10-3 and TRBJ1-5, with a weak D call TRBD1 (5 bases). Germline V CDR1 and CDR2: ENHRY, SYGVKD. The V gene lost 0 bases and the J gene lost 5 bases, with 14 bases spanning the gap. The CDR3 consists of 16 residues. The CDR3 DNA follows: TGTGCCATCAGTGAGTCTGGCCCCAGGGCAGATCAGCCCCAGCATTTT. Translating it yields CAISESGPRADQPQHF.

The V and J genes are TRBV3-1 (or the pseudogene TRBV3-2) and TRBJ1-2; TRBD1 matches 7 bases. The CDR3 extends over 16 amino acids. V lost 1 base to trimming and J lost 3 bases; unmatched junction nucleotides: 8. Germline CDR1 is LGHDT and CDR2 is YNNKEL (reference sequence). CDR3 coding DNA: TGTGCCAGCAGCCAAGCCGAGGCAGGGGGAGACTATGGCTACACCTTC. It codes for CASSQAEAGGDYGYTF.

The chain has TRBV6-2 or TRBV6-3 and TRBJ1-1; D is uncertain. The V gene lost 5 bases and the J gene lost 1 base, with 11 bases spanning the gap. This CDR3 has 14 residues. Germline CDR1 is MNHEY and CDR2 is SVGEGT. CDR3 nucleotides: TGTGCCAGCAGTCGACACCCAAGGAACACTGAAGCTTTCTTT. Protein product: CASSRHPRNTEAFF.

This clone was seen once. The chain links TRBV7-9 to TRBJ2-3; 10 nucleotides match TRBD1. The CDR3 has 16 amino acids. V gave up 6 bases and J gave up 0 bases; unmatched junction bases: 6. Per germline, CDR1 SEHNR and CDR2 FQNEAQ (reference sequence). The CDR3 region is CASSLGQGISTDTQYF. CDR3 sequence (DNA): TGTGCCAGCAGTCTGGGACAGGGGATCAGCACAGATACGCAGTATTTT. The full variable domain, completed using reference TRBV7-9 and TRBJ2-3, is DTGVSQNPRHKITKRGQNVTFRCDPISEHNRLYWYRQTLGQGPEFLTYFQNEAQLEKSRLLSDRFSAERPKGSFSTLEIQRTEQGDSAMYLCASSLGQGISTDTQYFGPGTRLTVL.

V is TRBV9 and J is TRBJ1-1; 9 bases align to TRBD1. This CDR3 region has 17 residues. The V and J ends lost 0 bases and 11 bases, in that order; junction bases with no gene match: 17. The germline V gene encodes CDR1 SGDLS and CDR2 YYNGEE. The CDR3 DNA follows: TGTGCCAGCAGCGTAGGTGGGACAGGGAAAGGATGGGGTGTCGCTTTCTTT. Protein product: CASSVGGTGKGWGVAFF.

This chain uses TRBV11-3 with TRBJ2-4, with no clear D. From germline, CDR1 is SGHNT and CDR2 YENEEA. The CDR3 sequence is 13 residues long. Trimming cost V 2 bases and J 2 bases, with 4 bases left between them. CDR3 in DNA: TGTGCCAGCAGCTTAAACTCCAAAAACATTCAGTACTTC. Translating gives CASSLNSKNIQYF.

The chain recombines TRBV28 with TRBJ1-2; D is unclear. CDR1 MDHEN and CDR2 SYDVKM come from the germline V gene. This CDR3 has 11 residues. The V end lost 5 bases, the J end lost 8 bases, and 9 bases lay between the germline ends. CDR3 coding DNA: TGTGCCAGCAGTAGTGTGGCCGGCTACACCTTC. Translated, it gives CASSSVAGYTF.

This clone was recorded a few times. The chain combines TRBV7-6 with TRBJ2-5; TRBD2 matches at 10 bases. CDR1 is SGHVS and CDR2 is FNYEAQ in the germline V gene. V shed 1 base and J 9 bases; nucleotides not matched to a gene: 8. CDR3 length: 15 residues. Written as DNA, the CDR3 is TGTGCCAGCAGCTTAGTTAGCGGGGGGTCGGGCTCCCAGTACTTC. Translated, it gives CASSLVSGGSGSQYF.

V is TRBV29-1 and J is TRBJ1-2, with no clear D. This CDR3 spans 12 amino acids. CDR1 and CDR2 (germline): SQVTM, ANQGSEA. Trimming removed 3 bases at V and 1 base at J, with 6 bases between. This CDR3 reads CSVDTFNYGYTF. The CDR3 DNA reads TGCAGCGTTGACACTTTTAACTATGGCTACACCTTC.

The CDR3 nucleotides read TGTGCCAGCTCACCACCGGGGACTAGCACAGAGACCCAGTACTTC. This sequence encodes CASSPPGTSTETQYF. The rearrangement joins TRBV18 to TRBJ2-5; the match to TRBD2 covers 9 bases. There are 15 residues in the CDR3. Germline loops: CDR1 KGHSH, CDR2 LQKENI. The ends lost 0 bases at V and 4 bases at J; junction bases unmatched: 3.

The genes are TRBV11-3 and TRBJ1-5; a possible D gene is TRBD1 (5 bases). Germline CDR1 and CDR2: SGHNT and YENEEA. V lost 2 bases and J 9 bases, leaving 8 bases between the germline ends. The CDR3 covers 12 residues. CDR3 in amino acids: CASSLPGGPQHF. Here the CDR3 DNA reads TGTGCCAGCAGCTTACCCGGGGGGCCCCAGCATTTT.

This clone came up once. The chain carries TRBV9 and TRBJ1-1, with TRBD1 as a possible D gene (6 bases). V lost 3 bases and J 1 base, leaving 13 bases between the germline ends. Germline lookup yields CDR1 SGDLS and CDR2 YYNGEE. The CDR3 is 15 residues long. CDR3 sequence (DNA): TGTGCCAGCAGCGGAACAGGGTTTTGGAACACTGAAGCTTTCTTT. Translating gives CASSGTGFWNTEAFF.